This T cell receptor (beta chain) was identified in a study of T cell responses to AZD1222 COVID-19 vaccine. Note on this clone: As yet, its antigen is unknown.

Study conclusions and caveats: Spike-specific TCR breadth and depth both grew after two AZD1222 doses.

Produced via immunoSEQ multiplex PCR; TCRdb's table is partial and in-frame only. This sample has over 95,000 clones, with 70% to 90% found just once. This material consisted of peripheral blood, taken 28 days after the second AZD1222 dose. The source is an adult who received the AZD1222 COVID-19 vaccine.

The CDR3 is CASSLAWENYGYTF. The CDR3 coding sequence is TGTGCCAGCAGCTTAGCTTGGGAAAACTATGGCTACACCTTC. The chain uses TRBV7-2 and TRBJ1-2, with unresolved D. The germline V gene has CDR1 SGHTA and CDR2 FQGNSA. Trimming removed 0 bases at V and 2 bases at J, with 7 bases between. The CDR3 has 14 residues.